The clone carrying this T cell receptor beta chain has a count of ten or more. Antigen: not known. This specimen belongs to a study of T-cell reconstitution after alpha-beta-depleted transplantation in children. General observations from the study: Several hundred graft clones that had expanded were reportedly the source of alpha-beta T cells about two months after transplant.

Library preparation (for TCRbeta) was performed with unique molecular identifiers. In TCRdb, the PCR reads were re-called with MiXCR into one record per CDR3 protein. The sample carries around 700,000 distinct CDR3 sequences, less than 15% recorded once. The CDR3 loop spans 14 amino acids. The sequence derives from a girl aged 2-10 years with congenital amegakaryocytic thrombocytopenia, due to receive a stem cell transplant. The sequenced sample was PBMCs, obtained before TCRalphabeta/CD19-depleted stem cell transplant. This sequence joins TRBV21-1 and TRBJ2-5; the table's D call, TRBD1, was not checked against the DNA. TRBV21-1 corresponds to a pseudogene. The CDR3 here is CASSKSQEPETQYF. CDR3 DNA: TGTGCCAGCAGCAAATCCCAGGAGCCAGAGACCCAGTACTTC.